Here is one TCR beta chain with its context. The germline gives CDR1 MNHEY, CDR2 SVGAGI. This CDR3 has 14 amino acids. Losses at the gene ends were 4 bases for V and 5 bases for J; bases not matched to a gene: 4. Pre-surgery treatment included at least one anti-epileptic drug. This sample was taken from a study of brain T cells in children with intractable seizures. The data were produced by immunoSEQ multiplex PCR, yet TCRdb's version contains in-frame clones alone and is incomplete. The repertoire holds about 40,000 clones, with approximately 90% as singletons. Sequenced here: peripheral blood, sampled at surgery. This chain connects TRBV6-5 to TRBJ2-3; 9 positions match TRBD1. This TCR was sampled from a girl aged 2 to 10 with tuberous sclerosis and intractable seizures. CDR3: CASSFDRGEDTQYF. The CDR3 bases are TGTGCCAGCAGTTTTGACAGGGGGGAAGATACGCAGTATTTT.